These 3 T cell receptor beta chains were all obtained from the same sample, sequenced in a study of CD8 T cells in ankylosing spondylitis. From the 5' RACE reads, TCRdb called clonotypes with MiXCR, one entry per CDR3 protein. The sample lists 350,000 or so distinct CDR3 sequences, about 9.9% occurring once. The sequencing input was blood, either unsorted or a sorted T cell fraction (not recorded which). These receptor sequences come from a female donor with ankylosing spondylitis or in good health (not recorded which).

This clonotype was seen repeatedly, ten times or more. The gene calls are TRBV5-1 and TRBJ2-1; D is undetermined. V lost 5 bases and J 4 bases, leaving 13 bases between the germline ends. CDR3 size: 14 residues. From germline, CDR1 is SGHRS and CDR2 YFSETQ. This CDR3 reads CASRIINTYNEQFF. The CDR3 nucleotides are TGCGCCAGCAGAATCATTAATACATACAATGAGCAGTTCTTC.

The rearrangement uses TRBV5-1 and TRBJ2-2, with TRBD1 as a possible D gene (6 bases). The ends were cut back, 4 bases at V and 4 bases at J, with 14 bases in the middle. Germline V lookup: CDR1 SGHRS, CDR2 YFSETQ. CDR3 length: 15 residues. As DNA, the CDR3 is TGCGCCAGCAGCCGCGCAACAGGGTCCACCGGGGAGCTGTTTTTT. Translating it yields CASSRATGSTGELFF.

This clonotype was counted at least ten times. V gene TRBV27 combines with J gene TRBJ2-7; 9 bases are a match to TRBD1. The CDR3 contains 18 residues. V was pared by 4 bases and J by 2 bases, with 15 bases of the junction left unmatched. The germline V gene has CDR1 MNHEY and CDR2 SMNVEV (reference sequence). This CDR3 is CASSSPGILGQGPYEQYF. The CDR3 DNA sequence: TGTGCCAGCAGTTCCCCCGGGATTCTGGGACAGGGACCCTACGAGCAGTACTTC.